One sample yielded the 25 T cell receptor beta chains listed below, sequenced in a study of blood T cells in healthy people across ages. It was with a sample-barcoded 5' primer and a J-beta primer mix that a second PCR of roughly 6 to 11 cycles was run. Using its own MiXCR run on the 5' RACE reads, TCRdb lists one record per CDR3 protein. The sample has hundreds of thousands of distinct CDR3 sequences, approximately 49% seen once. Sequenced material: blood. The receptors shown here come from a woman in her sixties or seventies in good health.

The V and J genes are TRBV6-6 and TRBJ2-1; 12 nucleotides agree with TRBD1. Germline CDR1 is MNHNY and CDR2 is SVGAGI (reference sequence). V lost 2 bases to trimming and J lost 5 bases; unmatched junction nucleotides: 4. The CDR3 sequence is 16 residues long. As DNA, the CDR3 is TGTGCCAGCAGTTACGCCGGGACAGGGGGCCACAATGAGCAGTTCTTC. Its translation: CASSYAGTGGHNEQFF.

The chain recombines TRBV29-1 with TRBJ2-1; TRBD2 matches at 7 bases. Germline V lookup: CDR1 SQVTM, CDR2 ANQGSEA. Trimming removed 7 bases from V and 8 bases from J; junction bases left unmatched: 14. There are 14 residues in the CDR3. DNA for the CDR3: TGCAGCGGTCTACTAGCGCTAGAGAGCGATGAGCAGTTCTTC. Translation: CSGLLALESDEQFF.

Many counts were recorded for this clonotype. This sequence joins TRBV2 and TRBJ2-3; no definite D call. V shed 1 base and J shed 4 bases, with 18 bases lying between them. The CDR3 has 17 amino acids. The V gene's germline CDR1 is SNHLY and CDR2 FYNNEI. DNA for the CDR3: TGTGCCAGCAGTGAAGGTCGCGGAAGGTATTTGGCAGATACGCAGTATTTT. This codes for CASSEGRGRYLADTQYF.

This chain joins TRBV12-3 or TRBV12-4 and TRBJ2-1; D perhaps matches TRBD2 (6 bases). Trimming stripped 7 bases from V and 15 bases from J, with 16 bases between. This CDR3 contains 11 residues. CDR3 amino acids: CASKYGDSPFF. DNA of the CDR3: TGTGCCAGCAAATATGGGGACTCGCCGTTCTTC.

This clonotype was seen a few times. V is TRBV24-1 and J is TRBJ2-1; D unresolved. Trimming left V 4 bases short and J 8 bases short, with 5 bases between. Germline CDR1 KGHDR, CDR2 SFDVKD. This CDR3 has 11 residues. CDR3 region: CATSDVDEQFF. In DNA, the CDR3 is TGTGCCACCAGTGACGTTGATGAGCAGTTCTTC.

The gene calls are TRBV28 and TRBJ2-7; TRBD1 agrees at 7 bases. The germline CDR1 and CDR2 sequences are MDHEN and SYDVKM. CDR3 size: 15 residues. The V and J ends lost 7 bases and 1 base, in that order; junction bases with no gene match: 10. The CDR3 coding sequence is TGTGCCAGCACTGAACCGGGACAGAGATCCTACGAGCAGTACTTC. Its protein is CASTEPGQRSYEQYF.

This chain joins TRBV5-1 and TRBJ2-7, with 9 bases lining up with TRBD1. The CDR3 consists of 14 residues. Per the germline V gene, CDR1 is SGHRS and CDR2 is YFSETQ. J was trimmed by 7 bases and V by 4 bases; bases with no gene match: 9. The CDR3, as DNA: TGCGCCAGCAGCGCGGGACAGGGACAAGGGGAGCAGTACTTC. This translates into CASSAGQGQGEQYF.

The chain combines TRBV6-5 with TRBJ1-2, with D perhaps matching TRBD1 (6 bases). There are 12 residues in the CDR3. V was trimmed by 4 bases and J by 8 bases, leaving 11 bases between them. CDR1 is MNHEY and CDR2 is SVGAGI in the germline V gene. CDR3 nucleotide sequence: TGTGCCAGCAGTTTGGGGGCCAGCGGCTACACCTTC. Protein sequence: CASSLGASGYTF.

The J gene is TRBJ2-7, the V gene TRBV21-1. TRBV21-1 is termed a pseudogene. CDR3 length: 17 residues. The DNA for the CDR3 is TGTGCCAGCAGTCGAAAGGGGTTTGGGCCTTGGCCCTACGAGCAGTACTTC. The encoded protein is CASSRKGFGPWPYEQYF.

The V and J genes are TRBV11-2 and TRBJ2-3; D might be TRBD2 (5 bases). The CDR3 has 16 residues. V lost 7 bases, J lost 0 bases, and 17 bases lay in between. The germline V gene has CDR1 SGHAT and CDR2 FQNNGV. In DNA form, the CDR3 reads TGTGCCAGCACCCCAGGCCTAGCCATGAGCACAGATACGCAGTATTTT. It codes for CASTPGLAMSTDTQYF.

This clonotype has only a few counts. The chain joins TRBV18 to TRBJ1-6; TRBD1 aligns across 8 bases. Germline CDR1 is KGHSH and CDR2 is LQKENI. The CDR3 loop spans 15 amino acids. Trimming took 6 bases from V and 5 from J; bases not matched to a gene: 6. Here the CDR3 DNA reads TGTGCCAGCTCCACTCTGGACAGGGATAATTCACCCCTCCACTTT. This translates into CASSTLDRDNSPLHF. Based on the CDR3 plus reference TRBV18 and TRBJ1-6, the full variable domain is NAGVMQNPRHLVRRRGQEARLRCSPMKGHSHVYWYRQLPEEGLKFMVYLQKENIIDESGMPKERFSAEFPKEGPSILRIQQVVRGDSAAYFCASSTLDRDNSPLHFGNGTRLTVT.

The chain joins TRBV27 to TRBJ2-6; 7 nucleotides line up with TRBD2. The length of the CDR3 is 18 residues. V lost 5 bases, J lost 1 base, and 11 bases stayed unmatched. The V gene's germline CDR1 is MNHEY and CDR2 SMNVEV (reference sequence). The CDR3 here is CASSMRWGGSSGANVLTF. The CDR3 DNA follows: TGTGCCAGCAGTATGAGGTGGGGGGGATCGTCTGGGGCCAACGTCCTGACTTTC. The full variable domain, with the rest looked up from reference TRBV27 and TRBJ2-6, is EAQVTQNPRYLITVTGKKLTVTCSQNMNHEYMSWYRQDPGLGLRQIYYSMNVEVTDKGDVPEGYKVSRKEKRNFPLILESPSPNQTSLYFCASSMRWGGSSGANVLTFGAGSRLTVL.

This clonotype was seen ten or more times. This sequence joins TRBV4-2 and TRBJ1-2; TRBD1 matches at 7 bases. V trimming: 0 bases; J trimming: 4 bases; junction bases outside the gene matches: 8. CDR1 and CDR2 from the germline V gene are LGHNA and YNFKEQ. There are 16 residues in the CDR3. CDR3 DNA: TGTGCCAGCAGCCAAGATGTGGGACAGCGGCTCTATGGCTACACCTTC. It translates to CASSQDVGQRLYGYTF.

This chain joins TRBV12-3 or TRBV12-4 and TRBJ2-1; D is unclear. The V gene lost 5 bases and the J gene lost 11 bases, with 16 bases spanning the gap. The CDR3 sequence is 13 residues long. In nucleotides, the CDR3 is TGTGCCAGCAGTAATTCGATAGTCGTTAAGCAGTTCTTC. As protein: CASSNSIVVKQFF.

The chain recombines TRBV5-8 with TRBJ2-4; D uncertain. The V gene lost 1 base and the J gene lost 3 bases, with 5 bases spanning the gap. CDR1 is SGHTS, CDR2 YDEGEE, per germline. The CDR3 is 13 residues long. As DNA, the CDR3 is TGTGCCAGCAGCTTGTGGGGCAAAAACATTCAGTACTTC. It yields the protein CASSLWGKNIQYF.

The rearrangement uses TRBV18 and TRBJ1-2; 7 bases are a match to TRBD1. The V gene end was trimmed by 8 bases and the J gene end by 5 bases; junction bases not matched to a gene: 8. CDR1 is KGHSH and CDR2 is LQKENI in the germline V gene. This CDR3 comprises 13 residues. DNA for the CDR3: TGTGCCAGCGCGACGGTGACAGGGTATGGCTACACCTTC. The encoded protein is CASATVTGYGYTF. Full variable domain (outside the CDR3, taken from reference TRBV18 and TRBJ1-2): NAGVMQNPRHLVRRRGQEARLRCSPMKGHSHVYWYRQLPEEGLKFMVYLQKENIIDESGMPKERFSAEFPKEGPSILRIQQVVRGDSAAYFCASATVTGYGYTFGSGTRLTVV.

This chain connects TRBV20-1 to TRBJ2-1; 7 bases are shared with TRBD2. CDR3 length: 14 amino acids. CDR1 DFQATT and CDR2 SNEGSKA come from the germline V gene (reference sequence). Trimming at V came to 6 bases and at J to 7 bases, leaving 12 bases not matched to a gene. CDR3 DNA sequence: TGCAGTGCCCTTCGGGACTACCTATTTAATGAGCAGTTCTTC. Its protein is CSALRDYLFNEQFF.

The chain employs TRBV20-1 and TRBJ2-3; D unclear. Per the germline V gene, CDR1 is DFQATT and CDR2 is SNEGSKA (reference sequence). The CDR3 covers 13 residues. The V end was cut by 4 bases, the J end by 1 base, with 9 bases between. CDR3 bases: TGCAGTGCTACCCCAGAGGGCACAGATACGCAGTATTTT. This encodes CSATPEGTDTQYF.

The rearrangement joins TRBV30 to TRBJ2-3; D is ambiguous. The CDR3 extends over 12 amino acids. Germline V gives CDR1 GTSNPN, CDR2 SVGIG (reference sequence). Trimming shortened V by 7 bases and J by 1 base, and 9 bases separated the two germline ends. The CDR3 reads CASAIGTDTQYF. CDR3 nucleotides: TGTGCCTCGGCGATCGGCACAGATACGCAGTATTTT.

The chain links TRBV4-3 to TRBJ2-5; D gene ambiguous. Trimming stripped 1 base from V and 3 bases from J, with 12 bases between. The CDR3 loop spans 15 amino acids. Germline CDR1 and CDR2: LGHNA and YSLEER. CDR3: CASSQGWQMEETQYF. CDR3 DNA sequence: TGCGCCAGCAGCCAAGGTTGGCAGATGGAAGAGACCCAGTACTTC.

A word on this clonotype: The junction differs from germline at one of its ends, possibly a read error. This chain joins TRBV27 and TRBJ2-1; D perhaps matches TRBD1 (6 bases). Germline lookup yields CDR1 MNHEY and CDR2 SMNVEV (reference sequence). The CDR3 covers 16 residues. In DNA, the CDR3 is TGTGCCAGCAGTTTATACGGGACAAGCTCCTACAGTGAGCAGTTCTTC. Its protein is CASSLYGTSSYSEQFF.

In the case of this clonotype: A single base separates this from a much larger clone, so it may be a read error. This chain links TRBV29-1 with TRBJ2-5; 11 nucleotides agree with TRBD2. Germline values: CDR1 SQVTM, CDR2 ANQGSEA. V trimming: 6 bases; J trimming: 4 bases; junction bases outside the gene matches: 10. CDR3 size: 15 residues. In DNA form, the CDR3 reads TGCAGCGTGGTGGGTCTAGCGGGAGGTTCAGAGACCCAGTACTTC. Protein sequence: CSVVGLAGGSETQYF.

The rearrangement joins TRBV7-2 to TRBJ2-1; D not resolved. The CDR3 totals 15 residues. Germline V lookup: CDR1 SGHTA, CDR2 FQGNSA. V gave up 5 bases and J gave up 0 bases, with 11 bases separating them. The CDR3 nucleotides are TGTGCCAGCAGCACCGACATGAGCTCCTACAATGAGCAGTTCTTC. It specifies CASSTDMSSYNEQFF. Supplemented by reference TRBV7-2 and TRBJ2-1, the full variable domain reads GAGVSQSPSNKVTEKGKDVELRCDPISGHTALYWYRQSLGQGLEFLIYFQGNSAPDKSGLPSDRFSAERTGGSVSTLTIQRTQQEDSAVYLCASSTDMSSYNEQFFGPGTRLTVL.

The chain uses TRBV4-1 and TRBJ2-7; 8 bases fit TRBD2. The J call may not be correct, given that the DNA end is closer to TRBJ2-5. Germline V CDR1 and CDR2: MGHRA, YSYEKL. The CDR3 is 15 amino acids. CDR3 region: CASSQTPSGQETQYF. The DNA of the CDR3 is TGCGCCAGCAGCCAAACTCCTAGCGGGCAAGAGACCCAGTACTTC.

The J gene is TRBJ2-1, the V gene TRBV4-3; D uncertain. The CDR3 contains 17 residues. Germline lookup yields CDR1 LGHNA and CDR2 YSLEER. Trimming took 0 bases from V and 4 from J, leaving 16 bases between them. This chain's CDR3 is CASSQDLGQPSYNEQFF. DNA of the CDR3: TGCGCCAGCAGCCAAGATCTAGGGCAGCCATCATACAATGAGCAGTTCTTC.